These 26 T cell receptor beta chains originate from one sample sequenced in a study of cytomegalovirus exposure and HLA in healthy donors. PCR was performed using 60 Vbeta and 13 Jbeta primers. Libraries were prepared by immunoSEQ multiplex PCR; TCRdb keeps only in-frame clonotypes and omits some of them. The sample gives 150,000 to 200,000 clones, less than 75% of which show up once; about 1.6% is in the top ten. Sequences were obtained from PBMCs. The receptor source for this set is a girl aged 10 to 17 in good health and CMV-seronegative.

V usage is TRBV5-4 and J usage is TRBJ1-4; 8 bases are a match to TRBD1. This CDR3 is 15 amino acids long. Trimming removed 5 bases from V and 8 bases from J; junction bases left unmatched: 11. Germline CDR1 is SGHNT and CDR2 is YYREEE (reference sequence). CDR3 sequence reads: CASRRGGTGEEKLFF. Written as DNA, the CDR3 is TGTGCCAGCAGGAGAGGGGGGACAGGAGAGGAAAAACTGTTTTTT.

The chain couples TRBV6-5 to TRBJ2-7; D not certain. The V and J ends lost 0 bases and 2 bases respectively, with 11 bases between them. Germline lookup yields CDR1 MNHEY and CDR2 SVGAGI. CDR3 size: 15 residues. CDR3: CASSYSRPETYEQYF. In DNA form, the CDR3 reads TGTGCCAGCAGTTACTCCAGGCCGGAAACCTACGAGCAGTACTTC.

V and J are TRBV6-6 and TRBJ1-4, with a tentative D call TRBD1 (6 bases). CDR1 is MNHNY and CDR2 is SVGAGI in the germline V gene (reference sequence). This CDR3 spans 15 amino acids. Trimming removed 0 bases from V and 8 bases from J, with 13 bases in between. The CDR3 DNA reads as TGTGCCAGCAGTTACTCCCGGGACATAATAGAAAAACTGTTTTTT. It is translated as CASSYSRDIIEKLFF.

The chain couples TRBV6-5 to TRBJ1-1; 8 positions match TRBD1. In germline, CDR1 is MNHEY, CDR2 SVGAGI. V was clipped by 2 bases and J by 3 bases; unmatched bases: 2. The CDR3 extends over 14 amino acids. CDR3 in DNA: TGTGCCAGCAGTTACACGGGACAGGACACTGAAGCTTTCTTT. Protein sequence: CASSYTGQDTEAFF.

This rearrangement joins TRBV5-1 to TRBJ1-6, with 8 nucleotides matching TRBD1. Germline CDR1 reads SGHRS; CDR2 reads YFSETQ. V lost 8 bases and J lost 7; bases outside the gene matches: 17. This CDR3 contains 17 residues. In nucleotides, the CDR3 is TGCGCCAGGATCGACGGACAGGGCAGGGTGGAGAATTCACCCCTCCACTTT. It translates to CARIDGQGRVENSPLHF.

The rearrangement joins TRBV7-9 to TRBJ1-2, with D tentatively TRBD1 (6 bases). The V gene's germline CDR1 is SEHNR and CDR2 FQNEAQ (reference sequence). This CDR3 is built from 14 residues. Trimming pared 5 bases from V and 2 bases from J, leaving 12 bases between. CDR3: CASSTEGGNYGYTF. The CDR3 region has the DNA TGTGCCAGCAGCACCGAAGGGGGAAACTATGGCTACACCTTC.

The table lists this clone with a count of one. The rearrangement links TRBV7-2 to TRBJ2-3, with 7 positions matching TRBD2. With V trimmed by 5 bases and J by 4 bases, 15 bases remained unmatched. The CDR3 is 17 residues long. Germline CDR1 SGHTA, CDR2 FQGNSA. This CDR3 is CASSVRGQRGTADTQYF. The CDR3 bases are TGTGCCAGCAGCGTTAGAGGTCAGCGGGGTACAGCAGATACGCAGTATTTT.

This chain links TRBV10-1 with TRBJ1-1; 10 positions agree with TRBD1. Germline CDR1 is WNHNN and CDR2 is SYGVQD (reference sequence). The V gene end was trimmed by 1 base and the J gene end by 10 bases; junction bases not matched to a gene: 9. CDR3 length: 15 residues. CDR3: CASSEFRDRGESAFF. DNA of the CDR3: TGCGCCAGCAGTGAGTTCCGGGACAGGGGAGAATCAGCTTTCTTT.

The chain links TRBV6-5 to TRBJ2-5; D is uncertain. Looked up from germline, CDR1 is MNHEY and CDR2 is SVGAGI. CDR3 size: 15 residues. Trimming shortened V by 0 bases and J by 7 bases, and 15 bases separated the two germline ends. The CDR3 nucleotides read TGTGCCAGCAGTTACTCGAAGTTAGTTGGTGGGACCCAGTACTTC. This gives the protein CASSYSKLVGGTQYF.

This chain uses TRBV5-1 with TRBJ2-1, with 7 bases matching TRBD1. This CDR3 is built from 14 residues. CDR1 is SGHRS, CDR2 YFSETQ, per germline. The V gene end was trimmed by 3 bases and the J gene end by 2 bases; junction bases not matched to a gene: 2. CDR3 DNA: TGCGCCAGCAGCTCGGGACAGACCTACAATGAGCAGTTCTTC. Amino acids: CASSSGQTYNEQFF.

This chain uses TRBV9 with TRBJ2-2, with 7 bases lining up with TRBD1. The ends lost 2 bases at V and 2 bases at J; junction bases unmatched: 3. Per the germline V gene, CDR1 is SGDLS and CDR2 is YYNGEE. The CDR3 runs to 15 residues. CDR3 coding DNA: TGTGCCAGCAGCGTGGGGACAGAAAACACCGGGGAGCTGTTTTTT. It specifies CASSVGTENTGELFF.

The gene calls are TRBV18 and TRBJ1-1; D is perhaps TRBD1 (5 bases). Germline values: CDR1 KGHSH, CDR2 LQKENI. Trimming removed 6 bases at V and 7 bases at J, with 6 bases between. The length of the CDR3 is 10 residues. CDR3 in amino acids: CASSGLEAFF. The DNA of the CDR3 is TGTGCCAGCTCGGGGCTTGAAGCTTTCTTT. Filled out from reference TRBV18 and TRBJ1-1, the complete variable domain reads NAGVMQNPRHLVRRRGQEARLRCSPMKGHSHVYWYRQLPEEGLKFMVYLQKENIIDESGMPKERFSAEFPKEGPSILRIQQVVRGDSAAYFCASSGLEAFFGQGTRLTVV.

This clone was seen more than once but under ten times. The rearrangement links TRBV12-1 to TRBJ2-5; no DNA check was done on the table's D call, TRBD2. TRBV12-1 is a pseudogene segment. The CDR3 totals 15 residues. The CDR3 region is CASSFRLAGGETQYF. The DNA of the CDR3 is TGTGCCAGCAGCTTTAGGCTAGCGGGGGGGGAGACCCAGTACTTC.

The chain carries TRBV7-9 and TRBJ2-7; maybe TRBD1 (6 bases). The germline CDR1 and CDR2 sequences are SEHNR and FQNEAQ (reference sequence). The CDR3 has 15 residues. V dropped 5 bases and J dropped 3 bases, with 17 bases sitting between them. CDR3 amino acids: CASSAPGHLGYEQYF. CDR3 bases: TGTGCCAGCAGCGCCCCGGGACACCTTGGCTACGAGCAGTACTTC.

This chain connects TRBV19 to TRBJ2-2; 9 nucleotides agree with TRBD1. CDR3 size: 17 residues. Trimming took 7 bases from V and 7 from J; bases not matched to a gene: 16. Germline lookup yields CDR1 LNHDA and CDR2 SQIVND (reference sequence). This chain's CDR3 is CASIPRVGTGLGGELFF. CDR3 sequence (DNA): TGTGCCAGTATCCCCCGAGTTGGGACAGGGCTAGGCGGGGAGCTGTTTTTT.

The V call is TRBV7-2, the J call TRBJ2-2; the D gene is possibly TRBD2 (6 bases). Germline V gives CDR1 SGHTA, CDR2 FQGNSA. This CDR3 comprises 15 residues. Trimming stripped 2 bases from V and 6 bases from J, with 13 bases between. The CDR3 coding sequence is TGTGCCAGCAGCTTATTGGGCGGGGAGGCCGGGGAGCTGTTTTTT. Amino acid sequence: CASSLLGGEAGELFF.

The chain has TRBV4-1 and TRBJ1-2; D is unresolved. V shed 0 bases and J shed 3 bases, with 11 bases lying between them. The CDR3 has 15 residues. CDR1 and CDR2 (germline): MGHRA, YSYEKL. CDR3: CASSQDPSGDYGYTF. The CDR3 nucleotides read TGCGCCAGCAGCCAAGATCCTTCGGGAGACTATGGCTACACCTTC.

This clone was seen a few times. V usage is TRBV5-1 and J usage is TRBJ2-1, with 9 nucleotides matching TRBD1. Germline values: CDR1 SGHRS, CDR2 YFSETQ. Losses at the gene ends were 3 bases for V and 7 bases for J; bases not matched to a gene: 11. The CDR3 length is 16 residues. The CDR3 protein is CASSSDLGQGRNEQFF. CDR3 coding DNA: TGCGCCAGCAGCTCCGACCTGGGACAGGGTAGGAATGAGCAGTTCTTC.

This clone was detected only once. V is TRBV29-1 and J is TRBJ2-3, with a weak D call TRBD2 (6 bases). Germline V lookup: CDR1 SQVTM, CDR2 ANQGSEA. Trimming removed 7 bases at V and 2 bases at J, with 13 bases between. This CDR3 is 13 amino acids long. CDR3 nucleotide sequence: TGCAGCGCGATAGCGGAGGACACAGATACGCAGTATTTT. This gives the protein CSAIAEDTDTQYF.

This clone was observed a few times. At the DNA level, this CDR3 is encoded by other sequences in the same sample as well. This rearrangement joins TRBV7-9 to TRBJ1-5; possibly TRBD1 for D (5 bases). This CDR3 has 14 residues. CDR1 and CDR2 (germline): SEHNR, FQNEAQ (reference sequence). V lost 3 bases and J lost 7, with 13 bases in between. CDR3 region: CASSLGGVGQPQHF. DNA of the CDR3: TGTGCCAGCAGCTTGGGGGGTGTTGGGCAGCCCCAGCATTTT. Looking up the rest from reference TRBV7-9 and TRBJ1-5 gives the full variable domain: DTGVSQNPRHKITKRGQNVTFRCDPISEHNRLYWYRQTLGQGPEFLTYFQNEAQLEKSRLLSDRFSAERPKGSFSTLEIQRTEQGDSAMYLCASSLGGVGQPQHFGDGTRLSIL.

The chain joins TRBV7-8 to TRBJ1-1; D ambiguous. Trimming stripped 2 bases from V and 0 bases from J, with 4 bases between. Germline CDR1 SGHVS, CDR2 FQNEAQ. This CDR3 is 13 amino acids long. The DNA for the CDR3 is TGTGCCAGCAGCTTACAGATGAACACTGAAGCTTTCTTT. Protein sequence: CASSLQMNTEAFF.

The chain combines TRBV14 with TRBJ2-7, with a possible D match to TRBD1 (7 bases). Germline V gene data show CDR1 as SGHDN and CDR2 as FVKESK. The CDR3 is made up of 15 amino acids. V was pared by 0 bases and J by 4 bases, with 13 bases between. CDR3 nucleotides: TGTGCCAGCAGCCAAGATGGAGGGGGCCATTACGAGCAGTACTTC. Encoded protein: CASSQDGGGHYEQYF.

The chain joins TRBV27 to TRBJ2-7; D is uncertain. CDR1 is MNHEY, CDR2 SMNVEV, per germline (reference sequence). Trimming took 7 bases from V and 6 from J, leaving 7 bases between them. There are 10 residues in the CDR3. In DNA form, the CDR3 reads TGTGCCAGCACCAGGTGCGAGCAGTACTTC. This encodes CASTRCEQYF.

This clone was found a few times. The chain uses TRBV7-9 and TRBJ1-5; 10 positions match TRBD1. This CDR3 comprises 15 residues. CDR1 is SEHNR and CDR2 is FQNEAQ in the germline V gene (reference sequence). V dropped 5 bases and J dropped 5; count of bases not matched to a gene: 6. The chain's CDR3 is CASSPGTGEDQPQHF. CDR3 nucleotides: TGTGCCAGCAGCCCCGGGACAGGGGAGGATCAGCCCCAGCATTTT.

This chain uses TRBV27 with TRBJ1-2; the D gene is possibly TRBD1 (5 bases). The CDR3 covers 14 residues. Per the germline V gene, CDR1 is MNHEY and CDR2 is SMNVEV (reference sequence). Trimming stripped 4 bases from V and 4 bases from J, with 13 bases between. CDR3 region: CASSSAGRVYGYTF. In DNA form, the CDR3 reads TGTGCCAGCAGTTCAGCGGGACGGGTCTATGGCTACACCTTC.

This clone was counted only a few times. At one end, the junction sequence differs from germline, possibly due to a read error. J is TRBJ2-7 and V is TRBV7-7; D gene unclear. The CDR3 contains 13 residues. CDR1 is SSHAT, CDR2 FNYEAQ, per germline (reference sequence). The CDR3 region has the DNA TGTGCTAGCAGCCAAGGCGGAGCCTACGAGCAGTACTTC. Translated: CASSQGGAYEQYF.